This record looks at one TCR beta chain sequence and its context. Antigen: not known. Described time point: cycle 4 day 1 (C4D1), after 6 weeks of nivolumab. In every patient, relapse followed autologous stem cell transplantation, while exposure to brentuximab vedotin differed. Purification of CD4+ T cells from thawed PBMCs was achieved by magnetic negative selection. These data belong to a study of PD-1 blockade in classical Hodgkin lymphoma. Study conclusions and caveats: Reported baseline diversity: healthy donors highest, relapsed/refractory patients lowest. Patients who initiated nivolumab within 1 year of ASCT were excluded.

Profiling relied on immunoSEQ multiplex PCR, and the TCRdb table lists in-frame clones only, not all of them. In the table there are tens of thousands of clones, 80% to 90% of which are singletons. CDR1 SNHLY and CDR2 FYNNEI come from the germline V gene. The ends were cut back, 7 bases at V and 8 bases at J, with 12 bases in the middle. The CDR3 loop spans 12 amino acids. The starting material was CD4+ T cells from blood, obtained before the fourth cycle of nivolumab. The chain links TRBV2 to TRBJ2-1; TRBD1 might be the D (5 bases). The sequence was obtained from a human donor with classical Hodgkin lymphoma. CDR3 sequence (DNA): TGTGCCAGCAAGGGTAGGGGCTATGAGCAGTTCTTC. Translation gives CASKGRGYEQFF. Combining the CDR3 with reference TRBV2 and TRBJ2-1 gives the whole variable domain EPEVTQTPSHQVTQMGQEVILRCVPISNHLYFYWYRQILGQKVEFLVSFYNNEISEKSEIFDDQFSVERPDGSNFTLKIRSTKLEDSAMYFCASKGRGYEQFFGPGTRLTVL.